This T cell receptor beta chain was found in a study of blood T cell repertoires in COVID-19 (TCRdb year 2020). A note on the overall study: Samples from collaborators originated in the United States, Italy and Spain and spanned both the acute and convalescent phases of COVID-19. Samples were obtained from the ongoing ImmuneRACE study (first 160 participants) and from 950 to 1,500 subjects provided by 6 global collaborators. The repertoires were released in a freely available public database meant as a resource for research on the immune response to SARS-CoV-2. Where HLA class I and class II types were available, the types were taken from metadata supplied by the sample provider, not from assay-based typing. The sample metadata nearly always contained a de-identified subject ID, COVID-19 status, age in years and sex. The material from the prospective study consisted of cDNA or gDNA derived from T cells, B-cell-depleted T cells, or PBMCs. The dataset comprised deeply sampled blood TCRbeta repertoires from subjects exposed to, actively infected with, or recovered from COVID-19. Results the study describes overall, beyond this receptor: Clinical and demographic metadata were provided uncurated, with the amount varying by source and participant.

Trimming removed 5 bases from V and 6 bases from J; the gene matches leave 0 bases unexplained. Reading the germline V gene gives CDR1 MNHNS and CDR2 SASEGT. The cysteine opens and the phenylalanine closes a CDR3 of 12 amino acids. Left in the record is the CDR3 DNA by itself, 36 bases read in frame from the first base. TCRbeta CDR3 regions were amplified from genomic DNA by means of the immunoSEQ Assay, a bias-controlled multiplex PCR. As for the original processing: Within the assay, amplification of reference gene primers was used to estimate how many nucleated cells each sample contained. Sequence reads were collapsed and filtered to measure the absolute abundance of every unique TCRbeta CDR3 rearrangement. For each sample, productive Simpson clonality was calculated by taking the square root of Simpson's diversity index across productive rearrangements. Drawn from immuneACCESS, this table holds only the in-frame rearrangements with V and J called that TCRdb kept. Clones are partly lost; checked studies trace under half to an unresolved V gene and leave the rest unexplained. The V and J calls and the clone size are those of that table, but D and trimming were determined from the DNA. Across this sample there are 110,000 to 150,000 clones, with just under 85% seen only once. The ten most abundant clones make up more than 5% of the sample.

Details on this clone: Its antigen remains undetermined. No per-base quality is available; no much larger clone lies one base away.

In the prospective study, participants were about 18 to 95 years old, resided in about 25 geographic areas of the United States, and were enrolled through a virtual design. In the prospective study, participants were assigned to cohorts based on the clinical history participants reported in a screening survey and a study questionnaire. Recovered participants in ImmuneRACE Cohort 3 were defined by two consecutive negative NP/OP PCR tests, clearance by a healthcare professional, or resolution of symptoms. Mobile phlebotomists in the prospective study collected whole blood, serum and a nasopharyngeal or oropharyngeal swab from every participant. Additional blood draws and questionnaires over an approximately two-month period could optionally be provided by prospective study participants. Before DNA extraction, blood samples from the prospective study were shipped at room temperature or frozen.

The sequence is built from TRBV6-1 and TRBJ2-2; 7 bases in the junction line up with TRBD2. The sequenced sample consisted of PBMCs or T cells enriched from blood (not recorded which). The clonotype was recovered from a middle-aged woman who had recovered from COVID-19. The sequenced DNA is TGTGCCAGCAGTCGGGGGGCCGGGGAGCTGTTTTTT. It encodes CASSRGAGELFF.